Listed here are 13 T cell receptor beta chains from one sample, sequenced in a study of T cell clonality in common variable immunodeficiency. This table comes from immunoSEQ multiplex PCR, and its TCRdb copy is limited to in-frame clones, with some not included. The sample lists about 74,000 clones, none appearing once, the ten largest making up approximately 0.84%. The sample taken for sequencing was peripheral blood mononuclear cells. All receptors come from a person aged 18 to 70 in good health.

This clone came up many times. Read data end 3 residues before the CDR3 end; the end is taken from the germline J gene. The genes are TRBV30 and TRBJ2-7, with D possibly TRBD1 on 6 matching bases. Per the germline V gene, CDR1 is GTSNPN and CDR2 is SVGIG (reference sequence). The CDR3 runs 13 residues. The V and J ends lost 3 bases and 4 bases respectively, with 13 bases between them. CDR3 region: CAWRQGPLYEQYF. The DNA read from the CDR3 is TGTGCCTGGAGACAGGGACCTCTTTACGAG.

In this sample, this clone turned up many times. Coverage ceases 3 residues before the CDR3 finishes, and the germline J gene fills in the end. The chain carries TRBV10-2 and TRBJ1-5, with D unclear. Deletions cut 0 bases from V and 5 bases from J, with 17 bases between. The V gene's germline CDR1 is WSHSY and CDR2 SAAADI. This CDR3 is 17 amino acids long. The CDR3 DNA, read in part, is TGCGCCAGCAGTGAGTCGTTCGGCACAGCTGTAGATCAGCCC. Translating it yields CASSESFGTAVDQP. The entire CDR3 is CASSESFGTAVDQPQHF.

The sample holds a few counts of this clone. Read sequence stops 3 residues before the CDR3 end, and the germline J gene provides the missing end. V usage is TRBV7-9 and J usage is TRBJ2-1; D uncertain. In germline, CDR1 is SEHNR, CDR2 FQNEAQ (reference sequence). The V gene lost 4 bases and the J gene lost 9 bases, with 10 bases spanning the gap. The CDR3 is 12 amino acids. The CDR3 reads CASSSRVAEQFF. CDR3 DNA, as far as it was read: TGTGCCAGCAGCTCCCGGGTTGCTGAG.

This clone was seen repeatedly, ten times or more. The sequenced fragment ends 3 residues before the CDR3 boundary, so the rest is inferred from the germline J gene. The genes are TRBV5-4 and TRBJ2-3; 8 bases match TRBD1. The CDR3 runs 13 residues. Germline V CDR1 and CDR2: SGHNT, YYREEE (reference sequence). V dropped 2 bases and J dropped 6; count of bases not matched to a gene: 2. CDR3 DNA, as far as it was read: TGTGCCAGCAGCTTAGGACAGGGCGATACG. This sequence encodes CASSLGQGDT. The entire CDR3 reads CASSLGQGDTQYF.

This clone was seen repeatedly, ten times or more. The CDR3 extends 3 residues past the end of the read, so its final part is completed from the germline J gene. The chain carries TRBV7-9 and TRBJ2-6; a possible D gene is TRBD2 (5 bases). Trimming removed 1 base from V and 12 bases from J, with 10 bases in between. The CDR3 extends over 13 amino acids. Germline lookup yields CDR1 SEHNR and CDR2 FQNEAQ (reference sequence). The CDR3 protein is CASSLDGGSVLTF. The covered CDR3 bases are TGTGCCAGCAGCTTAGACGGCGGGTCCGTC.

This clone showed up many times. The CDR3 extends 3 residues past the end of the read, so its final part is completed from the germline J gene. The chain carries TRBV29-1 and TRBJ2-1, with 9 bases lining up with TRBD2. The V gene's germline CDR1 is SQVTM and CDR2 ANQGSEA. After removal of 4 bases from V and 8 bases from J, the junction contained 6 bases not matched to a gene. This CDR3 is 13 amino acids long. CDR3 DNA (partial): TGCAGCGTTGGGATTAGCGGGAGCGATGAG. Translation: CSVGISGSDE. The entire CDR3 sequence reads CSVGISGSDEQFF.

This clone was counted many times. The read falls 3 residues short of the CDR3 end, and the missing part is taken from the germline J gene. The chain employs TRBV9 and TRBJ2-7, with TRBD1 identical over 7 bases. The V and J ends lost 3 bases and 4 bases, in that order; junction bases with no gene match: 10. CDR1 is SGDLS and CDR2 is YYNGEE in the germline V gene. This CDR3 has 15 residues. This CDR3 is CASSGRSGGFYEQYF. The covered CDR3 bases are TGTGCCAGCAGCGGGCGGTCAGGGGGTTTTTACGAG.

There are many counts of this clone. The read is 3 residues too short to cover the CDR3 end, so that end is filled in from the germline J gene. This chain connects TRBV5-1 to TRBJ1-4; D unclear. The CDR3 spans 16 residues. In germline, CDR1 is SGHRS, CDR2 YFSETQ. V was clipped by 1 base and J by 0 bases, with 10 bases between them. CDR3: CASSLTVGATNEKLFF. Partial CDR3 DNA: TGCGCCAGCAGCTTGACCGTCGGGGCAACTAATGAAAAA.

This clone came up many times. With the read ending 3 residues before the CDR3 end, the germline J gene is used to fill in that end. V and J are TRBV20-1 and TRBJ1-5, with no clear D. The V gene's germline CDR1 is DFQATT and CDR2 SNEGSKA (reference sequence). With 6 bases removed from V and 3 bases from J, the gap between germline ends came to 9 bases. This CDR3 comprises 12 residues. Incomplete CDR3 DNA: TGCAGTGCCATCAGAGACAATCAGCCC. This codes for CSAIRDNQP. The complete CDR3 sequence is CSAIRDNQPQHF.

This clone appeared many times. The CDR3 end lies 3 residues beyond the end of the read and is filled in from the germline J gene. This rearrangement joins TRBV10-3 to TRBJ2-3; perhaps TRBD1 as D (6 bases). V was trimmed by 10 bases and J by 6 bases, leaving 17 bases between them. Germline V gives CDR1 ENHRY, CDR2 SYGVKD. The CDR3 totals 13 residues. CDR3 DNA (partial): TGTGCCACCACAGGGATCTACGGGGATACG. This translates into CATTGIYGDT. The entire CDR3 sequence reads CATTGIYGDTQYF.

This clone occurred many times. CDR3 sequence reads: CASTGRAGPYEQYF. CDR3 DNA, as far as it was read: TGTGCCAGCACCGGAAGGGCCGGCCCCTACGAG. This chain joins TRBV27 and TRBJ2-7; D gene ambiguous. The read terminates 3 residues ahead of where the CDR3 ends, so the germline J gene completes it. The CDR3 loop spans 14 amino acids. The germline CDR1 and CDR2 sequences are MNHEY and SMNVEV (reference sequence). V lost 7 bases, J lost 2 bases, and 15 bases lay in between.

This clone was counted at least ten times. The CDR3 is cut off 3 residues early in the read; its end comes from the germline J gene. This chain uses TRBV7-3 with TRBJ1-2; TRBD1 is a possible D gene (5 bases). V was shortened by 5 bases and J by 4 bases, with 11 bases between the two germline ends. CDR3 length: 13 residues. Germline V lookup: CDR1 SGHTA, CDR2 FQGTGA. The part of the CDR3 DNA that was read is TGTGCCAGCAGCCCGCGGGGGGGCTATGGC. Translated: CASSPRGGYG. The full CDR3 sequence reads CASSPRGGYGYTF.

In its sample, this clone was seen many times. The CDR3 end is not reached by the read, which stops 3 residues before it; the germline J gene fills it in. The rearrangement uses TRBV19 and TRBJ1-2, with TRBD1 identical over 10 bases. V gave up 11 bases and J gave up 5 bases; unmatched junction bases: 5. This CDR3 spans 12 amino acids. Per the germline V gene, CDR1 is LNHDA and CDR2 is SQIVND (reference sequence). CDR3 bases read: TGTGCCCTTCGGGACAGGGGATATGGC. It specifies CALRDRGYG. The entire CDR3 protein is CALRDRGYGYTF.